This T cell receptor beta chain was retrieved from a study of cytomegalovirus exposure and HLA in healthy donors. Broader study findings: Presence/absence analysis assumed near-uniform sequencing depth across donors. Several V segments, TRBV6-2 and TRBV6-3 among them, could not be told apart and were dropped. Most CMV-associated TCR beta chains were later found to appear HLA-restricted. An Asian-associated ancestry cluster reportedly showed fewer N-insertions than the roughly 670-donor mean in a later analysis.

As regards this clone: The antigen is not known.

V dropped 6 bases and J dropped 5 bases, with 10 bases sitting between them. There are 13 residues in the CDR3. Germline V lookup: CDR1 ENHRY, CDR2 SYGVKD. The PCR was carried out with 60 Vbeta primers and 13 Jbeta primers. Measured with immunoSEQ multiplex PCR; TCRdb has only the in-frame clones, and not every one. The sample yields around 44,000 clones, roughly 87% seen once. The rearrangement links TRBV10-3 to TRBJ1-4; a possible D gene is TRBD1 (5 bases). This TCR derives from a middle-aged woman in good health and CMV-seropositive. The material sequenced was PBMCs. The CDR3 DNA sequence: TGTGCCATCAGCGGGGGGAGCAATGAAAAACTGTTTTTT. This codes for CAISGGSNEKLFF.